This TCR beta chain was observed in a study of shared clonotypes between healthy human individuals. CDR1 MNHNY and CDR2 SVGAGI come from the germline V gene (reference sequence). The ends were cut back, 2 bases at V and 3 bases at J, with 14 bases in the middle. The length of the CDR3 is 16 residues. Profiled with immunoSEQ multiplex PCR; TCRdb holds only in-frame clones, not every one. The profile shows approximately 2.4 million clones, approximately 96% of them singletons. The receptor was derived from a man between 18 and 35 years old in good health. The sequencing input was naive CD4+ T cells sorted from blood. Subset: CD45RA+ positively selected. This rearrangement joins TRBV6-6 to TRBJ1-3, with a possible D match to TRBD1 (6 bases). CDR3 loop: CASSYGGRARGNTIYF. DNA of the CDR3: TGTGCCAGCAGTTACGGGGGCAGGGCTCGTGGAAACACCATATATTTT.